Following are 13 T cell receptor beta chains from one sample sequenced in a study of cytomegalovirus exposure and HLA in healthy donors. The PCR used 60 Vbeta and 13 Jbeta primers. Data came from immunoSEQ multiplex PCR; TCRdb stores just in-frame clones and leaves some out. The data hold over 150,000 clones, with roughly four fifths observed a single time. The specimen was PBMCs. The receptors were sampled from a woman aged 18-29 years in good health and CMV-seronegative.

This chain uses TRBV10-3 with TRBJ2-5; 9 positions agree with TRBD1. With V trimmed by 6 bases and J by 2 bases, 7 bases remained unmatched. The CDR3 loop spans 15 amino acids. Germline-derived CDR1 and CDR2 are ENHRY and SYGVKD. The CDR3: CAIRPGQGLQETQYF. The CDR3 DNA sequence: TGTGCCATCAGACCGGGACAGGGTCTTCAAGAGACCCAGTACTTC.

This chain connects TRBV5-1 to TRBJ1-1; a possible D gene is TRBD1 (6 bases). CDR3 size: 18 residues. V shed 0 bases and J shed 1 base, with 19 bases lying between them. In germline, CDR1 is SGHRS, CDR2 YFSETQ. CDR3 DNA sequence: TGCGCCAGCAGCTTGGAGGCAGGGGCCCGTATAACGAACACTGAAGCTTTCTTT. Amino acids: CASSLEAGARITNTEAFF. Variable domain in full (rest from reference TRBV5-1 and TRBJ1-1): KAGVTQTPRYLIKTRGQQVTLSCSPISGHRSVSWYQQTPGQGLQFLFEYFSETQRNKGNFPGRFSGRQFSNSRSEMNVSTLELGDSALYLCASSLEAGARITNTEAFFGQGTRLTVV.

V and J are TRBV18 and TRBJ1-2, with D tentatively TRBD1 (5 bases). The CDR3 is 14 amino acids. V lost 3 bases, J lost 4 bases, and 12 bases lay in between. Per germline, CDR1 KGHSH and CDR2 LQKENI. CDR3 nucleotide sequence: TGTGCCAGCTCACCCGGCCACAGGCCCTATGGCTACACCTTC. It yields the protein CASSPGHRPYGYTF.

The chain employs TRBV2 and TRBJ1-1; D is possibly TRBD1 (6 bases). V lost 7 bases to trimming and J lost 3 bases, with 12 bases between them. Germline V gene lookup returns CDR1 SNHLY and CDR2 FYNNEI. The CDR3 loop spans 13 amino acids. The CDR3 sequence: CASIQQGDTEAFF. DNA of the CDR3: TGTGCCAGCATTCAACAGGGCGACACTGAAGCTTTCTTT.

The V and J genes are TRBV6-6 and TRBJ2-1, with D possibly TRBD2 on 5 matching bases. This CDR3 has 16 amino acids. Germline values: CDR1 MNHNY, CDR2 SVGAGI (reference sequence). V was trimmed by 6 bases and J by 1 base, leaving 16 bases between them. The CDR3 protein is CASSPVEAGSYNEQFF. The CDR3 DNA follows: TGTGCCAGCAGCCCCGTGGAGGCCGGGTCCTACAATGAGCAGTTCTTC.

This clone was found a few times. The chain is built from TRBV6-5 and TRBJ1-5; 7 nucleotides match TRBD1. This CDR3 is built from 14 residues. Germline V lookup: CDR1 MNHEY, CDR2 SVGAGI. V dropped 5 bases and J dropped 2; count of bases not matched to a gene: 3. CDR3 coding DNA: TGTGCCAGCAGTGGTGACAGGGGCAATCAGCCCCAGCATTTT. It codes for CASSGDRGNQPQHF.

This clone has more than one count but fewer than ten. The chain links TRBV6-5 to TRBJ2-1; D is perhaps TRBD2 (6 bases). The V end was cut by 6 bases, the J end by 7 bases, with 13 bases between. Germline values: CDR1 MNHEY, CDR2 SVGAGI. The CDR3 is made up of 13 amino acids. Here the CDR3 DNA reads TGTGCCAGCAGGAGTCTGGGGGGTAATGAGCAGTTCTTC. Translation: CASRSLGGNEQFF.

The chain carries TRBV10-3 and TRBJ2-7, with D perhaps matching TRBD1 (6 bases). The germline V gene has CDR1 ENHRY and CDR2 SYGVKD. The CDR3 is 16 amino acids. V lost 6 bases and J lost 0, with 18 bases in between. CDR3 sequence (DNA): TGTGCCATCAGCCCGACTGGGACACCTAGCTCCTACGAGCAGTACTTC. It specifies CAISPTGTPSSYEQYF.

The chain combines TRBV6-5 with TRBJ1-1; D is possibly TRBD1 (6 bases). This CDR3 spans 13 amino acids. V lost 5 bases and J 8 bases, leaving 15 bases between the germline ends. Germline CDR1 MNHEY, CDR2 SVGAGI. CDR3: CASSAAKTGEAFF. The CDR3 DNA follows: TGTGCCAGCAGTGCGGCTAAGACAGGAGAAGCTTTCTTT.

This clone showed up just a few times. The J gene is TRBJ2-2, the V gene TRBV27, with TRBD1 identical over 8 bases. The CDR3 contains 20 residues. Germline V gene lookup returns CDR1 MNHEY and CDR2 SMNVEV (reference sequence). The junction had 24 bases not matched to a gene; V was cut back by 8 bases and J by 4 bases. The CDR3 reads CASAKKTGTGQLSVTGELFF. The CDR3 DNA is TGTGCCAGCGCGAAGAAAACCGGGACAGGCCAACTTTCCGTCACCGGGGAGCTGTTTTTT.

The chain combines TRBV4-2 with TRBJ1-3, with 7 bases aligning to TRBD1. After removal of 1 base from V and 4 bases from J, the junction contained 10 bases not matched to a gene. CDR1 is LGHNA, CDR2 YNFKEQ, per germline. There are 17 residues in the CDR3. For the CDR3, the DNA is TGTGCCAGCAGCCAAGCGGGGCCAGGGGGTTCCGGAAACACCATATATTTT. This encodes CASSQAGPGGSGNTIYF.

The chain recombines TRBV19 with TRBJ1-2; perhaps TRBD1 as D (6 bases). CDR1 is LNHDA and CDR2 is SQIVND in the germline V gene (reference sequence). This CDR3 spans 14 amino acids. The ends were cut back, 6 bases at V and 8 bases at J, with 19 bases in the middle. The DNA of the CDR3 is TGTGCCAGTAGCAATGTTGCCGGGACAAAGGGCTACACCTTC. Translating gives CASSNVAGTKGYTF.

This clone was counted between two and nine times. The rearrangement links TRBV5-4 to TRBJ2-7; possible D gene TRBD1, 5 bases. The CDR3 length is 15 residues. Germline V gene sequence: CDR1 SGHNT, CDR2 YYREEE (reference sequence). V was shortened by 4 bases and J by 2 bases, with 16 bases between the two germline ends. Here the CDR3 DNA reads TGTGCCAGCAGCCCTGCTGGGCTACAGGCCTACGAGCAGTACTTC. It is translated as CASSPAGLQAYEQYF.